This TCR beta chain was identified in a study of blood T cell repertoires in COVID-19. Study in general: Spain, Italy and the United States supplied samples that represented acute and convalescent COVID-19. Sources were T cells, B-cell-depleted T cells, or PBMCs; the material itself was cDNA or gDNA.

The length of the CDR3 is 15 residues. Looked up from germline, CDR1 is MDHEN and CDR2 is SYDVKM. The V end was cut by 7 bases, the J end by 1 base, with 14 bases between. Methods used by the authors: The assay estimated nucleated cells by amplifying reference gene primers. The protocol was immunoSEQ multiplex PCR, while the TCRdb copy is restricted to in-frame clones and leaves out a portion. V and J calls plus clone size are reproduced from that table; the DNA served to infer D and trimming. The sample has 60,000 or so clones; around 87% are singletons. Sequencing was performed on peripheral blood. The TCR sequence derives from a human donor with acute or convalescent COVID-19. The donor label of this sample is uncertain. This chain joins TRBV28 and TRBJ1-3; D may be TRBD1 (6 bases). As DNA, the CDR3 is TGTGCCAGCACCTCGGGACATCAGTCTGGAAACACCATATATTTT. It encodes CASTSGHQSGNTIYF.